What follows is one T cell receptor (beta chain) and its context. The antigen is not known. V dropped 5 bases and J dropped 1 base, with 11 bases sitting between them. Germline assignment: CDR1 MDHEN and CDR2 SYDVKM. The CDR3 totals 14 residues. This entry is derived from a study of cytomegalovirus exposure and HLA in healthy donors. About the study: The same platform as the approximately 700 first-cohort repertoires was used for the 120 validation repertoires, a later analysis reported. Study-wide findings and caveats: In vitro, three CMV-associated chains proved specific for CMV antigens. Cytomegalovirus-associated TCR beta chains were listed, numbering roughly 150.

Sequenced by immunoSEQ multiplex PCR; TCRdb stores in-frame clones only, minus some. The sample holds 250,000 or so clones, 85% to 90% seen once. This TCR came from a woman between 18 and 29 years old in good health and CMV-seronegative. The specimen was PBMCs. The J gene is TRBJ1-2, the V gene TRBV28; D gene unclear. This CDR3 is CASSLNQDNYGYTF. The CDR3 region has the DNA TGTGCCAGCAGTCTGAACCAGGATAACTATGGCTACACCTTC.